One and the same sample provided the 21 T cell receptor beta chains below, sequenced in a study of graft-versus-host responses after intestinal transplantation. Data came from immunoSEQ multiplex PCR; TCRdb stores just in-frame clones and leaves some out. The sample shows fewer than 45,000 clones, about 90% of them seen only once. Sequencing was performed on PBMCs, taken approximately 300 days after intestinal transplant. The receptors shown here come from a human patient who received an intestinal transplant, so some T cells may come from the graft donor.

This sequence joins TRBV11-2 and TRBJ2-2; 9 bases agree with TRBD1. The CDR3 extends over 18 amino acids. V was pared by 4 bases and J by 0 bases, with 9 bases of the junction left unmatched. CDR1 is SGHAT, CDR2 FQNNGV, per germline. The chain's CDR3 is CASSSSGTGPTNTGELFF. The CDR3 nucleotides read TGTGCCAGCAGCTCCTCCGGGACAGGGCCTACGAACACCGGGGAGCTGTTTTTT.

This chain uses TRBV2 with TRBJ2-1; 13 positions match TRBD2. CDR1 SNHLY and CDR2 FYNNEI come from the germline V gene. CDR3 length equals 15 residues. The V and J ends lost 6 bases and 7 bases, in that order; junction bases with no gene match: 6. The CDR3, as DNA: TGTGCCAGCAGGACTTGGACTAGCGGGGGAAATGAGCAGTTCTTC. As protein: CASRTWTSGGNEQFF. Using reference TRBV2 and TRBJ2-1 for the parts outside the CDR3, the full variable domain is EPEVTQTPSHQVTQMGQEVILRCVPISNHLYFYWYRQILGQKVEFLVSFYNNEISEKSEIFDDQFSVERPDGSNFTLKIRSTKLEDSAMYFCASRTWTSGGNEQFFGPGTRLTVL.

The sample holds a few counts of this clone. This chain links TRBV5-1 with TRBJ2-7; D perhaps matches TRBD1 (6 bases). CDR3 length equals 13 residues. V lost 2 bases, J lost 3 bases, and 9 bases lay in between. The germline gives CDR1 SGHRS, CDR2 YFSETQ. Here the CDR3 DNA reads TGCGCCAGCAGCTTAACGACAGGCTACGAGCAGTACTTC. As protein: CASSLTTGYEQYF.

The rearrangement links TRBV6-5 to TRBJ1-5; tentatively, D is TRBD1 (6 bases). This CDR3 contains 15 residues. Germline V CDR1 and CDR2: MNHEY, SVGAGI. Trimming stripped 6 bases from V and 4 bases from J, with 16 bases between. The CDR3 bases are TGTGCCAGCAGAAACCGGGACATCCATAATCAGCCCCAGCATTTT. It specifies CASRNRDIHNQPQHF.

V gene TRBV7-2 combines with J gene TRBJ1-2; perhaps TRBD1 as D (5 bases). This CDR3 region has 16 residues. From germline, CDR1 is SGHTA and CDR2 FQGNSA. V lost 1 base and J 8 bases, leaving 20 bases between the germline ends. CDR3 nucleotide sequence: TGTGCCAGCAGCTTAGGGTCCGGGACCTCTCGGGCCGGCTACACCTTC. Translated, it gives CASSLGSGTSRAGYTF. Supplemented by reference TRBV7-2 and TRBJ1-2, the full variable domain reads GAGVSQSPSNKVTEKGKDVELRCDPISGHTALYWYRQSLGQGLEFLIYFQGNSAPDKSGLPSDRFSAERTGGSVSTLTIQRTQQEDSAVYLCASSLGSGTSRAGYTFGSGTRLTVV.

The CDR3 is CASSYTRVSGANVLTF. DNA for the CDR3: TGTGCCAGCAGTTACACACGGGTGTCTGGGGCCAACGTCCTGACTTTC. J is TRBJ2-6 and V is TRBV28; D ambiguous. The CDR3 has 16 amino acids. Germline lookup yields CDR1 MDHEN and CDR2 SYDVKM. Trimming shortened V by 4 bases and J by 1 base, and 11 bases separated the two germline ends. The full variable domain, completed using reference TRBV28 and TRBJ2-6, is DVKVTQSSRYLVKRTGEKVFLECVQDMDHENMFWYRQDPGLGLRLIYFSYDVKMKEKGDIPEGYSVSREKKERFSLILESASTNQTSMYLCASSYTRVSGANVLTFGAGSRLTVL.

The chain employs TRBV11-1 and TRBJ2-2; D not certain. The V gene's germline CDR1 is SGHAT and CDR2 FQDESV (reference sequence). Trimming stripped 2 bases from V and 4 bases from J, with 5 bases between. This CDR3 has 13 amino acids. CDR3 in DNA: TGTGCCAGCAGCTTATTGGGCACCGGGGAGCTGTTTTTT. Encoded protein: CASSLLGTGELFF.

The V gene is TRBV4-1, the J gene TRBJ2-4, with TRBD1 identical over 7 bases. The CDR3 has 20 amino acids. Trimming at V came to 0 bases and at J to 0 bases, leaving 14 bases not matched to a gene. Germline-derived CDR1 and CDR2 are MGHRA and YSYEKL. The CDR3 sequence: CASSQEPPTGTDVAKNIQYF. For the CDR3, the DNA is TGCGCCAGCAGCCAAGAGCCACCGACCGGGACAGATGTAGCCAAAAACATTCAGTACTTC.

The gene calls are TRBV6-5 and TRBJ1-1; D unclear. The CDR3 runs 14 residues. From germline, CDR1 is MNHEY and CDR2 SVGAGI. The ends were cut back, 6 bases at V and 0 bases at J, with 11 bases in the middle. This chain's CDR3 is CASSRIYMNTEAFF. The DNA for the CDR3 is TGTGCCAGCAGCCGTATTTATATGAACACTGAAGCTTTCTTT.

The chain employs TRBV29-1 and TRBJ2-1; TRBD1 or TRBD2 may be the D gene (5 bases each). The germline gives CDR1 SQVTM, CDR2 ANQGSEA. The V end was cut by 6 bases, the J end by 4 bases, with 19 bases between. The CDR3 runs 15 residues. As DNA, the CDR3 is TGCAGCGTCCTCCTGGGGACCTCTTATTACAATGAGCAGTTCTTC. Translated: CSVLLGTSYYNEQFF.

The V and J genes are TRBV4-1 and TRBJ2-3; D is perhaps TRBD2 (6 bases). CDR3 length: 18 residues. Per germline, CDR1 MGHRA and CDR2 YSYEKL. V lost 1 base and J 3 bases, leaving 20 bases between the germline ends. The CDR3 region is CASSQVIVSGDQTDTQYF. CDR3 DNA sequence: TGCGCCAGCAGCCAAGTGATCGTTTCGGGAGATCAAACAGATACGCAGTATTTT.

The rearrangement uses TRBV6-6 and TRBJ1-2, with D possibly matching TRBD1 (6 bases). The CDR3 sequence is 16 residues long. Germline V lookup: CDR1 MNHNY, CDR2 SVGAGI (reference sequence). Trimming removed 2 bases at V and 0 bases at J, with 13 bases between. The CDR3 loop reads CASSYPTGAANYGYTF. For the CDR3, the DNA is TGTGCCAGCAGTTACCCGACAGGAGCCGCTAACTATGGCTACACCTTC.

CDR3 in amino acids: CATSREYGGRGETQYF. CDR3 nucleotide sequence: TGTGCCACCAGCAGAGAGTATGGAGGAAGGGGGGAGACCCAGTACTTC. The rearrangement joins TRBV15 to TRBJ2-5; D might be TRBD1 (6 bases). Trimming removed 0 bases at V and 5 bases at J, with 16 bases between. Germline V gene data show CDR1 as LNHNV and CDR2 as YYDKDF (reference sequence). The CDR3 is 16 amino acids.

J is TRBJ2-2 and V is TRBV4-2, with 13 bases lining up with TRBD2. The CDR3 length is 16 residues. Germline CDR1 LGHNA, CDR2 YNFKEQ. The V gene end was trimmed by 2 bases and the J gene end by 7 bases; junction bases not matched to a gene: 4. The CDR3: CASSQRTSGSIGELFF. CDR3 DNA sequence: TGTGCCAGCAGCCAAAGGACTAGCGGGAGTATCGGGGAGCTGTTTTTT.

The chain employs TRBV2 and TRBJ1-1, with D possibly matching TRBD1 (5 bases). The V and J ends lost 6 bases and 4 bases respectively, with 18 bases between them. The CDR3 runs to 15 residues. The germline V gene has CDR1 SNHLY and CDR2 FYNNEI. The CDR3 protein is CASSFLQGQGTEAFF. CDR3 coding DNA: TGTGCCAGCAGCTTCCTCCAGGGTCAGGGCACTGAAGCTTTCTTT.

The chain links TRBV6-4 to TRBJ2-5, with 7 nucleotides matching TRBD1. The DNA end is more similar to TRBJ2-7, so the J call may be wrong. The CDR3 is 15 amino acids. The germline V gene has CDR1 MRHNA and CDR2 SNTAGT. CDR3 coding DNA: TGTGCCAGCAGTCTTGAACAGGGGCCCCACTACGAGCAGTACTTC. Amino acid sequence: CASSLEQGPHYEQYF.

This clone showed up just a few times. This chain links TRBV4-2 with TRBJ1-5; D is perhaps TRBD1 (5 bases). Trimming pared 0 bases from V and 5 bases from J, leaving 8 bases between. The CDR3 length is 14 residues. Germline CDR1 and CDR2: LGHNA and YNFKEQ. The CDR3 DNA reads as TGTGCCAGCAGCCAAGAGGAAGGGGATCAGCCCCAGCATTTT. Its protein product is CASSQEEGDQPQHF.

This clone was counted a few times. This rearrangement joins TRBV5-1 to TRBJ2-1, with 7 bases that match TRBD1. Germline values: CDR1 SGHRS, CDR2 YFSETQ. The CDR3 sequence is 15 residues long. V shed 4 bases, J shed 8 bases, and the junction held 12 bases outside the gene matches. CDR3 amino acids: CASSETGLLGHEQFF. CDR3 nucleotide sequence: TGCGCCAGCAGCGAGACAGGGTTGTTAGGACATGAGCAGTTCTTC.

The chain recombines TRBV6-5 with TRBJ2-7; 7 nucleotides match TRBD2. Germline V gene sequence: CDR1 MNHEY, CDR2 SVGAGI. J lost 0 bases, V lost 6 bases, and 8 bases had no gene match. This CDR3 is built from 15 residues. As DNA, the CDR3 is TGTGCCAGCAGGGTATTGCGGGAGAGCTCCTACGAGCAGTACTTC. Its translation is CASRVLRESSYEQYF.

This chain joins TRBV6-1 and TRBJ2-3, with TRBD2 identical over 7 bases. Trimming took 2 bases from V and 4 from J; bases not matched to a gene: 6. The CDR3 totals 15 residues. Germline V gene data show CDR1 as MNHNS and CDR2 as SASEGT. The CDR3 bases are TGTGCCAGCAGTGAATATAGCGGGCGGGCAGATACGCAGTATTTT. As protein: CASSEYSGRADTQYF.

This chain joins TRBV6-5 and TRBJ2-2; D might be TRBD1 (6 bases). Germline V gene sequence: CDR1 MNHEY, CDR2 SVGAGI. The CDR3 extends over 14 amino acids. Trimming cost V 5 bases and J 5 bases, with 12 bases left between them. The CDR3 DNA reads as TGTGCCAGCAGTCTTACAGGGTTAACCGGGGAGCTGTTTTTT. Protein: CASSLTGLTGELFF.